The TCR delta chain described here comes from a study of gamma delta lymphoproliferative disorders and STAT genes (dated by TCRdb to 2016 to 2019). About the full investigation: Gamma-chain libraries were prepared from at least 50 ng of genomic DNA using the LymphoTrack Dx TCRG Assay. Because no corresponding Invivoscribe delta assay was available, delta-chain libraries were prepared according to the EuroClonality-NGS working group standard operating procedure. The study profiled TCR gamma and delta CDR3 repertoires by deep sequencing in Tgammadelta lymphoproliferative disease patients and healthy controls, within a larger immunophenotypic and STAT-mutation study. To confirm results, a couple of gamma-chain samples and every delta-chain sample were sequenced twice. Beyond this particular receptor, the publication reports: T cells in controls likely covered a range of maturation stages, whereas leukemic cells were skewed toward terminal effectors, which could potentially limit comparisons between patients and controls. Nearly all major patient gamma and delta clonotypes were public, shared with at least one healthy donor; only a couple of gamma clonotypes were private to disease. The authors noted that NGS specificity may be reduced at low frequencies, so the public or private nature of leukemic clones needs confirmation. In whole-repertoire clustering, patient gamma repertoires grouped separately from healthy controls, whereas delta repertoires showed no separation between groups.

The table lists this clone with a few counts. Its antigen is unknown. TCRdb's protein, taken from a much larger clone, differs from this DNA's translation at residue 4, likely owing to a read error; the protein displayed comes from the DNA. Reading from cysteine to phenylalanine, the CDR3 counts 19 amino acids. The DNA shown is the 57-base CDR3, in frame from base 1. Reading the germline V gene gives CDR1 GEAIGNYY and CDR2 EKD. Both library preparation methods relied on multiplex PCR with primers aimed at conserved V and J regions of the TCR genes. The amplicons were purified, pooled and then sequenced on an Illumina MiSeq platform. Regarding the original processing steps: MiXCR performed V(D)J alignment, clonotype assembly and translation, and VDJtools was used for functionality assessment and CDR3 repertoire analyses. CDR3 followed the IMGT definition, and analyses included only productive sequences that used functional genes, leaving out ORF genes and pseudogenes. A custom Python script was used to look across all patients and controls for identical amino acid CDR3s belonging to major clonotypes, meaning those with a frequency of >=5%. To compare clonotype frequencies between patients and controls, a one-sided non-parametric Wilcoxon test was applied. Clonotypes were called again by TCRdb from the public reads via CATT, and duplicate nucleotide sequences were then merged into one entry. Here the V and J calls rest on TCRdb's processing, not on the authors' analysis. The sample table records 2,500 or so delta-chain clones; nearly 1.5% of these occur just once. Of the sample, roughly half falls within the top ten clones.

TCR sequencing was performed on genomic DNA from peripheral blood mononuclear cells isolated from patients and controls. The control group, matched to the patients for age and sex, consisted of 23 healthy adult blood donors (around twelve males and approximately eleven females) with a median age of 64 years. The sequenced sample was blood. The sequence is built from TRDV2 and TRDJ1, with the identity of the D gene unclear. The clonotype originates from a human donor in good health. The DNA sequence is TGTGCCTGTAACACCATACCCCAGGCGGGAAGCGGGTACACCGATAAACTCATCTTT. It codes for CACNTIPQAGSGYTDKLIF.